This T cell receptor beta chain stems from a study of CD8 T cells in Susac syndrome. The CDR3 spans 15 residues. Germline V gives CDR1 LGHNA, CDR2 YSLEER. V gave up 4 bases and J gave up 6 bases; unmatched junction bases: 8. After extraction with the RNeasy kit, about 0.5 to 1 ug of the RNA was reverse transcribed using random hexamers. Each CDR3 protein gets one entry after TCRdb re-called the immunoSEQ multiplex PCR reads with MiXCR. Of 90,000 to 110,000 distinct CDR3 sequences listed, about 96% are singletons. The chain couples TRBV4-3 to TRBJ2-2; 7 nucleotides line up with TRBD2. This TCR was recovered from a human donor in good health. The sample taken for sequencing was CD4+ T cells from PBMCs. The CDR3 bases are TGCGCCAGCAGCCGGGACTACAATAAGGCCGGGGAGCTGTTTTTT. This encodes CASSRDYNKAGELFF.